This paragraph covers one T cell receptor beta chain sequence. Its antigen is unknown. The entry originates in a study of identifying expanded T cells in peripheral blood. Overall study findings and caveats: Across healthy donors, higher total template counts meant significantly greater roughly 2-week count variance.

Repertoires were generated with immunoSEQ multiplex PCR, while TCRdb's copy carries only in-frame clones and drops some. The table has about 81,000 clones, less than 90% seen once. This sequence originates from a person aged 18 to 75 in good health. Sample: blood.

The CDR3 here is CASSPPNDRVEGYTF. CDR3 DNA: TGTGCCAGCAGCCCTCCTAATGACAGGGTGGAAGGCTACACCTTC. V gene TRBV28 combines with J gene TRBJ1-2; 7 bases fit TRBD1. Trimming at V came to 6 bases and at J to 8 bases, leaving 15 bases not matched to a gene. Germline assignment: CDR1 MDHEN and CDR2 SYDVKM. The CDR3 covers 15 residues.